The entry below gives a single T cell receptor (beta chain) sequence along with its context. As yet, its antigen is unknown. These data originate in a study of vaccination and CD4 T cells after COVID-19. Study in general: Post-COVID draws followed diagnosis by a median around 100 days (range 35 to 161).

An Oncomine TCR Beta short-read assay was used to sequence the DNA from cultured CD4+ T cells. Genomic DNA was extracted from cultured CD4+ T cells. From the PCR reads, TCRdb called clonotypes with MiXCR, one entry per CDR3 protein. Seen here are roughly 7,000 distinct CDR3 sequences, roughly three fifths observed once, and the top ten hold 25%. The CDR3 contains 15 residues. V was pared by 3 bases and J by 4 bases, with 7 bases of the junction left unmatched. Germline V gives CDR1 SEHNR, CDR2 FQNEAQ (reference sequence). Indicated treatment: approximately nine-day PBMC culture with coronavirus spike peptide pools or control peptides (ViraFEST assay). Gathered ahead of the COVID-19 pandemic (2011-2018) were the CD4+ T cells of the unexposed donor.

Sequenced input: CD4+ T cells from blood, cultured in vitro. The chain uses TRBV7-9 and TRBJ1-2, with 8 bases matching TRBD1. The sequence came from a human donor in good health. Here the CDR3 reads CASSLAGGRGYGYTF. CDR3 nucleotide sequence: TGTGCCAGCAGCTTGGCAGGGGGCCGGGGCTATGGCTACACCTTC.